Shown below are 16 T cell receptor beta chains from a single sample sequenced in a study of blood T cell repertoires in COVID-19. Measured with immunoSEQ multiplex PCR; TCRdb has only the in-frame clones, and not every one. The table records around 100,000 clones, under 90% of them present only once. The sequenced material came from peripheral blood. These receptor sequences come from a human donor in a cohort sampled during active COVID-19.

This clone was seen only once. In nucleotides, the CDR3 is TGTGCCATGGGGACAGGGGCGCGAGGCTACACCTTC. Translation gives CAMGTGARGYTF. This chain connects TRBV28 to TRBJ1-2; TRBD1 agrees at 10 bases. J lost 8 bases, V lost 10 bases, and 7 bases had no gene match. Per germline, CDR1 MDHEN and CDR2 SYDVKM. The CDR3 runs 12 residues.

In this sample, this clone turned up once. The chain recombines TRBV7-9 with TRBJ2-1; the match to TRBD2 covers 8 bases. Germline assignment: CDR1 SEHNR and CDR2 FQNEAQ (reference sequence). There are 16 residues in the CDR3. V lost 3 bases and J lost 7; bases outside the gene matches: 11. This chain's CDR3 is CASSLVLSGSGNEQFF. CDR3 DNA sequence: TGTGCCAGCAGCTTGGTGCTAAGCGGGAGCGGGAATGAGCAGTTCTTC. The full variable domain, its missing parts supplied by reference TRBV7-9 and TRBJ2-1, is DTGVSQNPRHKITKRGQNVTFRCDPISEHNRLYWYRQTLGQGPEFLTYFQNEAQLEKSRLLSDRFSAERPKGSFSTLEIQRTEQGDSAMYLCASSLVLSGSGNEQFFGPGTRLTVL.

V is TRBV2 and J is TRBJ2-7, with TRBD2 identical over 9 bases. The CDR3 is 15 amino acids. CDR1 and CDR2 from the germline V gene are SNHLY and FYNNEI. Unmatched junction bases numbered 5, after V lost 2 bases and J lost 3 bases. The CDR3 coding sequence is TGTGCCAGCAGTGAAACAAGCGGGAGGCACTACGAGCAGTACTTC. This codes for CASSETSGRHYEQYF.

The V and J genes are TRBV5-6 and TRBJ2-5; 11 bases fit TRBD2. Germline V gene sequence: CDR1 SGHDT, CDR2 YYEEEE. This CDR3 region has 16 residues. V shed 5 bases and J 5 bases; nucleotides not matched to a gene: 11. The CDR3: CASRQIPGLADETQYF. The CDR3 DNA reads as TGTGCCAGCAGACAAATCCCGGGACTAGCGGATGAGACCCAGTACTTC.

This clone was observed a handful of times. The chain combines TRBV28 with TRBJ2-7, with a possible D match to TRBD1 (6 bases). The CDR3 runs to 18 residues. The germline V and J ends were trimmed by 8 bases and 0 bases, with 26 bases remaining between them. CDR1 and CDR2 (germline): MDHEN, SYDVKM. The DNA of the CDR3 is TGTGCCAGCCGTTCAGGGTTTGGTGAAGGACAGAGCTCCTACGAGCAGTACTTC. Protein: CASRSGFGEGQSSYEQYF.

The chain joins TRBV7-9 to TRBJ1-3; D is uncertain. The V gene's germline CDR1 is SEHNR and CDR2 FQNEAQ (reference sequence). V lost 0 bases, J lost 4 bases, and 10 bases lay in between. There are 15 residues in the CDR3. The CDR3 is CASSLAPAPGNTIYF. In DNA, the CDR3 is TGTGCCAGCAGCTTAGCTCCCGCGCCGGGAAACACCATATATTTT.

V and J are TRBV6-4 and TRBJ2-3, with D hard to call. Trimming removed 6 bases from V and 3 bases from J, with 4 bases in between. The CDR3 is 11 amino acids. Germline V gene sequence: CDR1 MRHNA, CDR2 SNTAGT. The CDR3 protein is CASRATDTQYF. The CDR3 DNA reads TGTGCCAGCAGGGCAACAGATACGCAGTATTTT.

Here the CDR3 DNA reads TGTGCCAGCTCACCAGTAACCGCTACGGGGACTAATGAAAAACTGTTTTTT. Its translation is CASSPVTATGTNEKLFF. V usage is TRBV18 and J usage is TRBJ1-4, with no clear D. Germline V gene data show CDR1 as KGHSH and CDR2 as LQKENI. With 2 bases removed from V and 2 bases from J, the gap between germline ends came to 15 bases. This CDR3 spans 17 amino acids.

The chain combines TRBV7-9 with TRBJ2-3, with D uncertain. Trimming shortened V by 3 bases and J by 0 bases, and 13 bases separated the two germline ends. The CDR3 totals 16 residues. Germline CDR1 SEHNR, CDR2 FQNEAQ (reference sequence). CDR3 region: CASSFINRASTDTQYF. DNA of the CDR3: TGTGCCAGCAGCTTCATCAACAGAGCCAGCACAGATACGCAGTATTTT.

The genes are TRBV6-5 and TRBJ2-7; D not certain. Germline V gene sequence: CDR1 MNHEY, CDR2 SVGAGI. V was pared by 4 bases and J by 2 bases, with 18 bases between. The CDR3 spans 16 residues. CDR3 DNA: TGTGCCAGCAGTTCTCCCCGCGGCAGCCTGGCCTACGAGCAGTACTTC. It codes for CASSSPRGSLAYEQYF.

The rearrangement links TRBV19 to TRBJ1-2, with a weak D call TRBD1 (5 bases). CDR1 is LNHDA and CDR2 is SQIVND in the germline V gene (reference sequence). V lost 7 bases, J lost 8 bases, and 23 bases lay in between. The length of the CDR3 is 15 residues. The CDR3 region is CASTPTHGGAHGYTF. CDR3 sequence (DNA): TGTGCCAGTACCCCGACACACGGCGGGGCTCACGGCTACACCTTC.

This sequence joins TRBV9 and TRBJ2-2; 7 bases are shared with TRBD1. CDR1 is SGDLS, CDR2 YYNGEE, per germline. CDR3 length: 16 residues. The junction had 5 bases not matched to a gene; V was cut back by 3 bases and J by 0 bases. The CDR3 DNA reads TGTGCCAGCAGCGCCACAGGGGCCCCGAACACCGGGGAGCTGTTTTTT. This translates into CASSATGAPNTGELFF.

V is TRBV5-8 and J is TRBJ1-1, with unresolved D. This CDR3 has 13 residues. Trimming stripped 4 bases from V and 0 bases from J, with 7 bases between. CDR1 is SGHTS and CDR2 is YDEGEE in the germline V gene. The CDR3 bases are TGTGCCAGCAGCCTTACTATGAACACTGAAGCTTTCTTT. Amino acid sequence: CASSLTMNTEAFF.

The chain couples TRBV28 to TRBJ1-1, with D maybe TRBD1 (5 bases). Per the germline V gene, CDR1 is MDHEN and CDR2 is SYDVKM. Trimming took 6 bases from V and 10 from J, leaving 12 bases between them. The length of the CDR3 is 11 residues. The CDR3 spells CASSLGRAAFF. The CDR3 region has the DNA TGTGCCAGCAGCCTGGGGCGAGCAGCTTTCTTT. Full variable domain (rest looked up from reference TRBV28 and TRBJ1-1): DVKVTQSSRYLVKRTGEKVFLECVQDMDHENMFWYRQDPGLGLRLIYFSYDVKMKEKGDIPEGYSVSREKKERFSLILESASTNQTSMYLCASSLGRAAFFGQGTRLTVV.

The gene calls are TRBV19 and TRBJ2-3; 7 bases map to TRBD2. CDR1 is LNHDA, CDR2 SQIVND, per germline (reference sequence). V was clipped by 4 bases and J by 4 bases; unmatched bases: 8. The CDR3 is 15 amino acids. CDR3 sequence reads: CASSTRGGVADTQYF. The CDR3 nucleotides are TGTGCCAGTAGTACCCGTGGGGGGGTCGCAGATACGCAGTATTTT.

The chain combines TRBV9 with TRBJ2-2, with 9 bases that match TRBD1. Trimming removed 2 bases from V and 7 bases from J; junction bases left unmatched: 9. The CDR3 totals 16 residues. The germline CDR1 and CDR2 sequences are SGDLS and YYNGEE. For the CDR3, the DNA is TGTGCCAGCAGCGTGGGACAGGGTAGGATGAACGGGGAGCTGTTTTTT. It yields the protein CASSVGQGRMNGELFF. Variable domain in full (rest from reference TRBV9 and TRBJ2-2): DSGVTQTPKHLITATGQRVTLRCSPRSGDLSVYWYQQSLDQGLQFLIQYYNGEERAKGNILERFSAQQFPDLHSELNLSSLELGDSALYFCASSVGQGRMNGELFFGEGSRLTVL.